The sequence of this TCR beta chain was determined in a study of T-cell reconstitution after alpha-beta-depleted transplantation in children. This clonotype came up many times. Its antigen remains unknown. The germline V gene has CDR1 SGHTA and CDR2 FQGNSA. With 5 bases removed from V and 0 bases from J, the gap between germline ends came to 10 bases. This CDR3 is built from 15 residues. General study findings and limits: At the one-year point after transplant, T-cell counts and TCRbeta diversity were found to come mostly from T cells that had been newly produced. About two months after transplant, alpha-beta T cells reportedly came from several hundred expanded graft clones. Recipient T cells and thymic progenitors that survived were the source of the high TCRbeta diversity seen at day 60 in some patients.

As it was prepared, the TCRbeta library received unique molecular identifiers. TCRdb reprocessed the PCR reads with MiXCR, giving one entry per CDR3 protein. Of 280,000 or so distinct CDR3 sequences listed, around a tenth were seen once; the top ten hold around a quarter. This clonotype was sampled from a male patient aged 2 to 9 who had a stem cell transplant for chronic granulomatous disease, so the T cells may come from the graft donor. Specimen: peripheral blood, collected 180 days after TCRalphabeta/CD19-depleted stem cell transplant. The gene calls are TRBV7-2 and TRBJ1-4; D is uncertain. The CDR3 DNA reads as TGTGCCAGCAGCACTCGATTTACAACTAATGAAAAACTGTTTTTT. Its translation: CASSTRFTTNEKLFF.